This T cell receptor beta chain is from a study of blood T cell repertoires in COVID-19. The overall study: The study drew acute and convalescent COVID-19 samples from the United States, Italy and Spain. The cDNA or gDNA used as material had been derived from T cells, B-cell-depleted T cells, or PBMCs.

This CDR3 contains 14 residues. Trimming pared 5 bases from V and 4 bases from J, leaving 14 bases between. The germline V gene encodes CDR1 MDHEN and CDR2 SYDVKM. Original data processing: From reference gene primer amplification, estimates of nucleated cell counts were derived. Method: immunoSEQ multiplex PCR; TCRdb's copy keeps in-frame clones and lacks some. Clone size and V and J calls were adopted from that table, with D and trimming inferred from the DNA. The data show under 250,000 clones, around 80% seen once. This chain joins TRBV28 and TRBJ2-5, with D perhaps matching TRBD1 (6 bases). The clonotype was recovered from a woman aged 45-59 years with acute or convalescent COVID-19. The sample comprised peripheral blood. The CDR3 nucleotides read TGTGCCAGCAGTAAAATTCAAGGGGGAGAGACCCAGTACTTC. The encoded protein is CASSKIQGGETQYF.